This passage covers 10 T cell receptor beta chains from one sample sequenced in a study of identical twins' blood T cells. TCRdb reanalysed the 5' RACE reads using MiXCR and keeps one entry per CDR3 protein. The sample lists 300,000 to 400,000 distinct CDR3 sequences, over 25% occurring once. Sequenced material: PBMCs. Receptors were obtained from a woman aged 18 to 50 in good health.

The V gene is TRBV10-3, the J gene TRBJ2-4; TRBD2 is a possible D gene (6 bases). Germline V gene data show CDR1 as ENHRY and CDR2 as SYGVKD. CDR3 length: 16 amino acids. The germline V and J ends were trimmed by 2 bases and 5 bases, with 16 bases remaining between them. The CDR3 DNA sequence: TGTGCCATCAGTGAGGGGACTTTCCAACCCCAAAACATTCAGTACTTC. Translated: CAISEGTFQPQNIQYF.

CDR3 sequence reads: CATSRGRETQYF. CDR3 DNA: TGTGCCACCAGCAGAGGACGGGAGACCCAGTACTTC. The rearrangement joins TRBV15 to TRBJ2-5; D is uncertain. Germline assignment: CDR1 LNHNV and CDR2 YYDKDF (reference sequence). CDR3 length equals 12 residues. V shed 1 base and J shed 5 bases, with 5 bases lying between them. The full variable domain, with the rest looked up from reference TRBV15 and TRBJ2-5, is DAMVIQNPRYQVTQFGKPVTLSCSQTLNHNVMYWYQQKSSQAPKLLFHYYDKDFNNEADTPDNFQSRRPNTSFCFLDIRSPGLGDTAMYLCATSRGRETQYFGPGTRLLVL.

This clonotype was counted a few times. The chain has TRBV11-2 and TRBJ2-3, with TRBD1 as a possible D gene (5 bases). Per germline, CDR1 SGHAT and CDR2 FQNNGV. The CDR3 consists of 13 residues. V lost 4 bases to trimming and J lost 1 base, with 6 bases between them. The chain's CDR3 is CASSWGRTDTQYF. DNA of the CDR3: TGTGCCAGCAGCTGGGGCCGCACAGATACGCAGTATTTT.

The table lists this clonotype with a few counts. The chain is built from TRBV14 and TRBJ2-3; unclear D gene. The CDR3 length is 16 residues. Germline V lookup: CDR1 SGHDN, CDR2 FVKESK. V was pared by 0 bases and J by 3 bases, with 13 bases between. The CDR3 sequence is CASSQDQVWETDTQYF. The CDR3 DNA follows: TGTGCCAGCAGCCAAGATCAGGTTTGGGAAACAGATACGCAGTATTTT.

This clonotype appeared many times. The genes are TRBV11-3 and TRBJ1-1; weak D call: TRBD1 (6 bases). V lost 1 base and J lost 10, with 10 bases in between. Germline CDR1 is SGHNT and CDR2 is YENEEA. The CDR3 consists of 12 residues. The CDR3 spells CASSLGTEPAFF. DNA of the CDR3: TGTGCCAGCAGCTTAGGGACAGAACCAGCTTTCTTT. Using reference TRBV11-3 and TRBJ1-1 for the parts outside the CDR3, the full variable domain is EAGVVQSPRYKIIEKKQPVAFWCNPISGHNTLYWYLQNLGQGPELLIRYENEEAVDDSQLPKDRFSAERLKGVDSTLKIQPAELGDSAVYLCASSLGTEPAFFGQGTRLTVV.

This chain links TRBV12-3 or TRBV12-4 with TRBJ1-5; no clear D gene. The CDR3 runs to 13 residues. Trimming left V 7 bases short and J 0 bases short, with 7 bases between. The CDR3 coding sequence is TGTGCCAGCAAGGGCGATAGCAATCAGCCCCAGCATTTT. This translates into CASKGDSNQPQHF.

A note on this clonotype: Germline and junction disagree at one end, which may indicate a read error. This sequence joins TRBV29-1 and TRBJ1-5; TRBD1 aligns across 7 bases. There are 14 residues in the CDR3. Per the germline V gene, CDR1 is SQVTM and CDR2 is ANQGSEA. The CDR3 loop is CSIRQGIGNQPLHF. CDR3 nucleotides: TGCAGCATACGACAGGGCATTGGCAATCAGCCCCTGCATTTT.

This clonotype has more than one count but fewer than ten. The V and J genes are TRBV5-5 and TRBJ1-2; a possible D gene is TRBD1 (5 bases). The CDR3 runs 14 residues. Trimming stripped 4 bases from V and 7 bases from J, with 17 bases between. Germline CDR1 reads SGHKS; CDR2 reads YYEKEE (reference sequence). The CDR3: CASSVLMGLTGYTF. The CDR3 region has the DNA TGTGCCAGCAGCGTACTCATGGGGCTAACTGGCTACACCTTC.

This clonotype was picked up many times. V and J are TRBV2 and TRBJ1-3; no clear D. Germline lookup yields CDR1 SNHLY and CDR2 FYNNEI. The CDR3 contains 15 residues. Trimming shortened V by 7 bases and J by 0 bases, and 13 bases separated the two germline ends. The CDR3 sequence is CASKADLSSGNTIYF. CDR3 DNA sequence: TGTGCCAGCAAGGCCGACCTGAGCTCTGGAAACACCATATATTTT. Full variable domain (remainder filled in from reference TRBV2 and TRBJ1-3): EPEVTQTPSHQVTQMGQEVILRCVPISNHLYFYWYRQILGQKVEFLVSFYNNEISEKSEIFDDQFSVERPDGSNFTLKIRSTKLEDSAMYFCASKADLSSGNTIYFGEGSWLTVV.

Many counts were recorded for this clonotype. The rearrangement joins TRBV9 to TRBJ2-5; 7 bases are a match to TRBD2. The CDR3 has 16 residues. Germline loops: CDR1 SGDLS, CDR2 YYNGEE. The J segment lost 2 bases and the V segment lost 3 bases, leaving 10 bases of the junction unmatched. CDR3 residues: CASSAGTTSMQETQYF. In DNA, the CDR3 is TGTGCCAGCAGCGCTGGGACTACATCTATGCAAGAGACCCAGTACTTC.